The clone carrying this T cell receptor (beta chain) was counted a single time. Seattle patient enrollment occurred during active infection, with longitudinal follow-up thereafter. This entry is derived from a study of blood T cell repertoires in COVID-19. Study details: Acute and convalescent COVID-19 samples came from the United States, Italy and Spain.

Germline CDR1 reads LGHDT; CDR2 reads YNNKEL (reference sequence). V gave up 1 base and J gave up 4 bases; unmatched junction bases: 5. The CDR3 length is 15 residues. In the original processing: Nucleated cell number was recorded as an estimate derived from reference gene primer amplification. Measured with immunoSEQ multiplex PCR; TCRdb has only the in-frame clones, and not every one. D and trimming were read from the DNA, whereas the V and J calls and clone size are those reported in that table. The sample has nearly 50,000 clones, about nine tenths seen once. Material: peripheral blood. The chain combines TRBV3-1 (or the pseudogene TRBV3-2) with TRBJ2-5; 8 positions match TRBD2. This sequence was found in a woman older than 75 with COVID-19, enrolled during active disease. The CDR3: CASSQGAGAGETQYF. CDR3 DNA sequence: TGTGCCAGCAGCCAAGGAGCGGGGGCGGGAGAGACCCAGTACTTC.